Listed below are T cell receptor beta chains from one sample, sequenced in a study of T-cell memory formation after mild COVID-19. MiXCR was run by TCRdb on the 5' RACE reads, yielding one entry per CDR3 protein. The data contain some 450,000 distinct CDR3 sequences, 20% of them singletons. Sequencing used PBMCs or a T cell subset sorted from them (not recorded which). The receptors were sampled from an adult woman who had mild COVID-19 (a few samples of this study predate the infection). Cell type and time point are not known. Each CDR3 is given with its conserved first and last residue. Clone size, where shown, is once, few, many, or a class for clones that have expanded.

len | v_gene | abundance | CDR3aa
16 | TRBV3-1 | once | CASSQEFGTSGGTQYF
14 | TRBV20-1 | . | CSARVIGGGDGYTF
16 | TRBV6-6 | few | CASSYSTGLVVPEQFF
13 | TRBV7-2 | . | CASSLVGLRGYTF
15 | TRBV9 | . | CASSVGSLSNQPQHF
15 | TRBV7-9 | . | CASSPGSGYYNEQFF
10 | TRBV29-1 | few | CSVESGEQYF
14 | TRBV15 | . | CATSRVQSQETQYF
12 | TRBV6-2/TRBV6-3 | few | CASTAPRDEQYF
16 | TRBV4-2 | . | CASSHISQGGRQPQHF
15 | TRBV7-9 | . | CASSLQGRVDTEAFF
12 | TRBV12-3/TRBV12-4 | . | CASTGQHGELFF
16 | TRBV4-1 | . | CASSQAYAGLRVEQYF
14 | TRBV5-5 | . | CASSPGTLNTEAFF
16 | TRBV6-1 | . | CASSGYSGSTIFEQYF
15 | TRBV7-8 | . | CASTSPRRDTDTQYF
12 | TRBV10-3 | many | CAIGRVKTEAFF
12 | TRBV9 | . | CASSVHTDTQYF
17 | TRBV24-1 | . | CATSDLTLAGGIDTQYF
14 | TRBV20-1 | few | CSASYASMNTEAFF
14 | TRBV20-1 | . | CSARAGAGNTEAFF
14 | TRBV5-5 | . | CASSLEVGMNTQYF
15 | TRBV4-2 | few | CASSQEGQLNGEQYF
16 | TRBV16 | . | CASSHQIGPGSYEQYF
19 | TRBV7-2 | few | CASSLARGPISSSYNEQFF
15 | TRBV6-6 | . | CASSYAWDRTYGYTF
15 | TRBV9 | . | CASSGRGLAGETQYF
17 | TRBV30 | . | CAWSPPLGHLDVSEAFF
16 | TRBV6-5 | . | CASSYLAGGPYNEQFF
15 | TRBV20-1 | . | CSARGQGSSNQPQHF
15 | TRBV12-3/TRBV12-4 | few | CASSQQTSGANVLTF
16 | TRBV28 | . | CASSSYQGEIGGELFF
17 | TRBV15 | . | CATSRPGTSGSTDTQYF
17 | TRBV12-3/TRBV12-4 | . | CASSLVSPGLSGNTIYF
15 | TRBV29-1 | few | CSVESPWTGRGKLFF
14 | TRBV4-3 | few | CASSRLGGGETQYF
12 | TRBV9 | . | CASSVSQSGYTF
14 | TRBV20-1 | many | CSARARDAWNEQFF
13 | TRBV20-1 | few | CSALLGGSDTQYF
15 | TRBV12-3/TRBV12-4 | few | CASSLFGTGGYGYTF
16 | TRBV24-1 | . | CATSDLRQGNTGELFF
15 | TRBV7-6 | . | CASSLPQGGDTEAFF